The T cell receptor (beta chain) under discussion was sequenced for a study of shared clonotypes between healthy human individuals. Overall study context: Used for every donor were three CD4 naive, three CD4 memory, two CD8 naive and one CD8 memory plate.

Naive CD8 cells, CD45RO-negative and positively selected for CCR7, excluded terminally differentiated effector memory CD45RA+ cells. The assay used deep level. Libraries were prepared by immunoSEQ multiplex PCR; TCRdb keeps only in-frame clonotypes and omits some of them. The data show some 2,100,000 clones, about 92% seen once. The sample holds one count of this clone. Its cognate antigen is unknown. Broader study findings: Sequencing depth was expected to affect clonotype sharing among donors. Only a few donors were included, so the genetic and exposure-history diversity represented was limited.

The clonotype was recovered from a man younger than 35 in good health. Some clones in this sample may be carry-over from other donors' samples. Source material: naive CD8+ T cells from PBMCs.

Here the CDR3 reads CASSFGTGPYGYTF. The CDR3 bases are TGTGCCAGCAGCTTCGGGACAGGGCCATATGGCTACACCTTC. V is TRBV11-2 and J is TRBJ1-2; 9 bases map to TRBD1. Per the germline V gene, CDR1 is SGHAT and CDR2 is FQNNGV. V lost 3 bases, J lost 5 bases, and 4 bases stayed unmatched. CDR3 length: 14 amino acids.